This TCR beta chain was observed in a study of blood T cell repertoires in COVID-19. Authors' processing steps: Reference gene primer amplification gave estimated nucleated cell counts. Profiling relied on immunoSEQ multiplex PCR, and the TCRdb table lists in-frame clones only, not all of them. V and J calls and clone size are given by that table; D and trimming were obtained from the DNA. The sample contains 150,000 to 200,000 clones, around 90% of which appear only once. Germline CDR1 SNHLY, CDR2 FYNNEI. This CDR3 comprises 15 residues. V was pared by 3 bases and J by 8 bases, with 17 bases between.

Sample: peripheral blood. The gene calls are TRBV2 and TRBJ2-1; TRBD2 is a possible D gene (5 bases). The source is a man aged 40-50 years with active or convalescent COVID-19. CDR3 sequence reads: CASSEDIASGDEQFF. CDR3 bases: TGTGCCAGCAGTGAGGATATAGCCTCCGGGGATGAGCAGTTCTTC.